The present T cell receptor (beta chain) was sequenced within a study of post-analysis software for immune sequencing data. Whole-study results and caveats: Samples from one preparation batch, clustered by F measure, grouped strongly together. About 5 TRBV segments occurring more often in patients than controls included TRBV5-6, TRBV5-1 and TRBV20-1.

Carried by the TCR beta cDNA libraries were unique molecular identifiers. TCRdb itself ran the PCR reads through MiXCR, one entry per CDR3 protein. The data show roughly 650,000 distinct CDR3 sequences, with about 60% seen just once and approximately 10% held by the top ten. This clonotype was found a few times. What it binds is unknown. Germline V gene sequence: CDR1 MDHEN, CDR2 SYDVKM. V trimming: 6 bases; J trimming: 1 base; junction bases outside the gene matches: 10. The CDR3 is 17 amino acids. Sequencing input: blood. The V call is TRBV28, the J call TRBJ2-3; 10 nucleotides line up with TRBD2. The sequence was obtained from a girl under 10 years old with multiple sclerosis. CDR3 nucleotide sequence: TGTGCCAGCAGGCCTGTAGCGGGAGGCGGGGGCACAGATACGCAGTATTTT. It yields the protein CASRPVAGGGGTDTQYF.